These 6 T cell receptor beta chains share one sample of origin, sequenced in a study of shared clonotypes between healthy human individuals (TCRdb year 2020). The library came from the immunoSEQ multiplex PCR assay. TCRdb's version of the immuneACCESS table is confined to in-frame rearrangements and falls short of the full clone set. An unresolved V gene accounts for under half of the shortfall where checked; the remainder is of unknown origin. For this sample there are 550,000 to 800,000 clones; about 90% appear just once. The top ten clones comprise 34% of the sample. Sequenced material: memory CD8+ T cells from PBMCs. The cell subset or site label corresponds to: CD45RO+ cells pooled with CCR7-negative TemRA cells. The receptor set was obtained from a man aged 18 to 30 in good health. Some clones in this sample may be carry-over from other donors' samples.

This clone is a singleton in its sample. The chain carries TRBV6-1 and TRBJ1-1; perhaps TRBD1 as D (5 bases). Trimming removed 0 bases from V and 3 bases from J, with 17 bases in between. CDR3 length: 17 residues. The germline CDR1 and CDR2 sequences are MNHNS and SASEGT. The CDR3: CASSEAKVVRGHTEAFF. In DNA, the CDR3 is TGTGCCAGCAGTGAAGCGAAGGTGGTTAGGGGACACACTGAAGCTTTCTTT.

This clone was seen once. The chain recombines TRBV4-1 with TRBJ1-1; D is perhaps TRBD1 (6 bases). The CDR3 contains 17 residues. CDR1 is MGHRA, CDR2 YSYEKL, per germline. V lost 6 bases to trimming and J lost 0 bases, with 20 bases between them. As DNA, the CDR3 is TGCGCCAGCAGACCCTCTCGAGAGGGGGACATGAACACTGAAGCTTTCTTT. Protein product: CASRPSREGDMNTEAFF.

V usage is TRBV6-6 and J usage is TRBJ2-1, with 7 bases lining up with TRBD2. CDR3 size: 13 residues. After removal of 6 bases from V and 8 bases from J, the junction contained 7 bases not matched to a gene. The germline V gene encodes CDR1 MNHNY and CDR2 SVGAGI (reference sequence). The CDR3 DNA reads as TGTGCCAGCAGCATTATGGGGAGGGATGAGCAGTTCTTC. Its translation is CASSIMGRDEQFF.

The rearrangement uses TRBV27 and TRBJ2-5, with 9 bases identical to TRBD1. The last part of the DNA fits TRBJ2-7 better; the J call may be wrong. CDR1 MNHEY and CDR2 SMNVEV come from the germline V gene (reference sequence). The CDR3 loop spans 15 amino acids. The CDR3, as DNA: TGTGCCAGCAGTCTCGGACAGGGGACCGCCTACGAGCAGTACTTC. Its protein is CASSLGQGTAYEQYF.

This chain joins TRBV5-4 and TRBJ2-3; 10 nucleotides match TRBD1. The CDR3 covers 14 residues. Looked up from germline, CDR1 is SGHNT and CDR2 is YYREEE (reference sequence). V shed 4 bases and J 3 bases; nucleotides not matched to a gene: 2. CDR3 coding DNA: TGTGCCAGCAGCCCGGACAGGGGGACAGATACGCAGTATTTT. Translating gives CASSPDRGTDTQYF.

The chain uses TRBV7-6 and TRBJ2-3, with 8 nucleotides matching TRBD1. Trimming at V came to 2 bases and at J to 3 bases, leaving 4 bases not matched to a gene. The CDR3 is 15 amino acids. CDR1 and CDR2 from the germline V gene are SGHVS and FNYEAQ. The DNA for the CDR3 is TGTGCCAGCAGCTTATTACGGACAGGGACAGATACGCAGTATTTT. It yields the protein CASSLLRTGTDTQYF.